This T cell receptor beta chain was identified in a study of CD8+ T cells in alopecia areata. General study results and limits: Possibly because of HLA-related factors, TCR sharing was less clear across patients than in mice.

cDNA reverse transcribed from extracted RNA served as the sequencing template. Assay used: immunoSEQ multiplex PCR; TCRdb lists only in-frame clones, some missing. The table records around 29,000 clones, around three quarters of them present only once. A word on this clone: Its cognate antigen is unknown.

Alopecia areata patients provided lesional scalp punch biopsies and peripheral blood. The V gene's germline CDR1 is MNHEY and CDR2 SVGAGI. The CDR3 has 13 residues. The V end lost 6 bases, the J end lost 4 bases, and 10 bases lay between the germline ends. This chain uses TRBV6-5 with TRBJ2-1; D unresolved. This sequence was found in a human donor with alopecia areata. Sequenced: NKG2D-low CD8+ T cells sorted from blood. The CDR3, as DNA: TGTGCCAGCAGCTCCATGGGGTACAATGAGCAGTTCTTC. Translated: CASSSMGYNEQFF.